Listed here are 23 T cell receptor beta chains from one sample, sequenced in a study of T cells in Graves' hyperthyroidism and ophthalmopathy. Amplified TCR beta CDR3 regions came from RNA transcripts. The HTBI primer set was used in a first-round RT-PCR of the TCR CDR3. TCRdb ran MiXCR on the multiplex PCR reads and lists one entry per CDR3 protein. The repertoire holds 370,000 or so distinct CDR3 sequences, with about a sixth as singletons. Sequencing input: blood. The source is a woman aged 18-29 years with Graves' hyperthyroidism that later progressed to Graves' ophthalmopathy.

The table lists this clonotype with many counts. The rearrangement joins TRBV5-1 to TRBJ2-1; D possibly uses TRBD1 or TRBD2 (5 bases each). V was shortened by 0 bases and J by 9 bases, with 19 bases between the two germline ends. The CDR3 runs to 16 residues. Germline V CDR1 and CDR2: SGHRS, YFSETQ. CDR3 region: CASSLALTADGGEQFF. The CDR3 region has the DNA TGCGCCAGCAGCTTGGCGTTGACAGCTGACGGAGGTGAGCAGTTCTTC.

CDR3 DNA: TGTGCCAGCAGCTTAGCGCTGTGGGGGGTGGATGGCTACACCTTC. Translation gives CASSLALWGVDGYTF. The chain couples TRBV7-2 to TRBJ1-2; TRBD1 is a possible D gene (5 bases). V lost 0 bases and J lost 6, with 14 bases in between. The germline V gene has CDR1 SGHTA and CDR2 FQGNSA. The CDR3 contains 15 residues.

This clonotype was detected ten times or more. CDR3 sequence: CASSLVSGVYYNSPLHF. CDR3 nucleotides: TGTGCCAGCAGCTTAGTCTCCGGGGTTTACTATAATTCACCCCTCCACTTT. The rearrangement links TRBV7-2 to TRBJ1-6; D is undetermined. Germline CDR1 SGHTA, CDR2 FQGNSA. Between the trimmed V and J ends, which lost 1 base and 3 bases, there was a span of 13 bases. The length of the CDR3 is 17 residues.

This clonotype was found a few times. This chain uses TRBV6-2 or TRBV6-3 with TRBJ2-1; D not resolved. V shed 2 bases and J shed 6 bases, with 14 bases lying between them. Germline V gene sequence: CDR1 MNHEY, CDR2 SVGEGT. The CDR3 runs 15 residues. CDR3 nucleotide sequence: TGTGCCAGCAGTTACGGACCCAAATGGACCAATGAGCAGTTCTTC. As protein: CASSYGPKWTNEQFF.

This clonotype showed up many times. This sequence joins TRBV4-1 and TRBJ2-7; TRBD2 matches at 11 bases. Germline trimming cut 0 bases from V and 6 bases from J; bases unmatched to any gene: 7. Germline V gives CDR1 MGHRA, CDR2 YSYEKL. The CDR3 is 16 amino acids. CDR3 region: CASSQDWASGRPEQYF. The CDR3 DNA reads TGCGCCAGCAGCCAAGATTGGGCTAGCGGGAGGCCCGAGCAGTACTTC.

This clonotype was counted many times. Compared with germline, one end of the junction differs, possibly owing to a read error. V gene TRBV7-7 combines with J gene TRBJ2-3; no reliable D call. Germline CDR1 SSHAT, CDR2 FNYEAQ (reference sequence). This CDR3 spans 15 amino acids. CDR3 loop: CASSPGSRSTDTQYF. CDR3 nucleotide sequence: TGTGCTAGCAGCCCTGGTTCACGAAGCACAGATACGCAGTATTTT.

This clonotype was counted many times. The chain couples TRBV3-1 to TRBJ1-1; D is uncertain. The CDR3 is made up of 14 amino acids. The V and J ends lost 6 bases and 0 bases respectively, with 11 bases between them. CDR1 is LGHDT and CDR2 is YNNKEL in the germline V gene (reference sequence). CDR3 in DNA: TGTGCCAGCAGATTCGACGGGGTGAACACTGAAGCTTTCTTT. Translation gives CASRFDGVNTEAFF.

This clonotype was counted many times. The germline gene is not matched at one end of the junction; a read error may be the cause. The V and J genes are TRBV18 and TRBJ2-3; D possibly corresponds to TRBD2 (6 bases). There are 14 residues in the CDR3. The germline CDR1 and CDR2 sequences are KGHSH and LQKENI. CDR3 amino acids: CATSGAGTTDTQYF. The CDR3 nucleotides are TGTGCCACCTCAGGCGCGGGGACCACAGATACGCAGTATTTT.

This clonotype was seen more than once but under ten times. CDR3 coding DNA: TGTGCCAGCAGCTTAGGAAACAGGGGGCTGGGGGAGACCCAGTACTTC. This gives the protein CASSLGNRGLGETQYF. This rearrangement joins TRBV11-3 to TRBJ2-5, with 9 bases identical to TRBD1. The V gene end was trimmed by 1 base and the J gene end by 5 bases; junction bases not matched to a gene: 8. This CDR3 region has 16 residues. Per germline, CDR1 SGHNT and CDR2 YENEEA.

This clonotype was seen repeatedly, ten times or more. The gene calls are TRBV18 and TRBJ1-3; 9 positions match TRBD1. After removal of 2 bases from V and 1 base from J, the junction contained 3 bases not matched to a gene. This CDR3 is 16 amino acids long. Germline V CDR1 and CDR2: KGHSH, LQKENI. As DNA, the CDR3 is TGTGCCAGCTCACCAGGACAGGGGCAGTCTGGAAACACCATATATTTT. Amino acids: CASSPGQGQSGNTIYF. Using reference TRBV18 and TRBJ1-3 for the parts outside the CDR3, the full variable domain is NAGVMQNPRHLVRRRGQEARLRCSPMKGHSHVYWYRQLPEEGLKFMVYLQKENIIDESGMPKERFSAEFPKEGPSILRIQQVVRGDSAAYFCASSPGQGQSGNTIYFGEGSWLTVV.

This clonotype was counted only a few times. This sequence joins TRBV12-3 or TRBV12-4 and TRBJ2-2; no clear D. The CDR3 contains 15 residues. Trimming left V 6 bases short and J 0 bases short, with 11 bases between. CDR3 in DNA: TGTGCCAGCAGCTCCCATCCCCCGAACACCGGGGAGCTGTTTTTT. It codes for CASSSHPPNTGELFF.

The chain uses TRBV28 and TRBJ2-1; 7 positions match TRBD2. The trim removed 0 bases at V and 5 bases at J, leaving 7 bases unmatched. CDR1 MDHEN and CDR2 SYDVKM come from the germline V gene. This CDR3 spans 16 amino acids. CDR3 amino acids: CASSLWWLAENNEQFF. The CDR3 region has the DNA TGTGCCAGCAGTTTATGGTGGCTAGCGGAAAACAATGAGCAGTTCTTC.

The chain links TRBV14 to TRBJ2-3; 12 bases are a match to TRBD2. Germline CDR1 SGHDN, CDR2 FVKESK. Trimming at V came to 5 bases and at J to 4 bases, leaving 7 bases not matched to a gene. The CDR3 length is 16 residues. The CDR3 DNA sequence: TGTGCCAGCAGCTCGCGGACTAGCGGGAATGCAGATACGCAGTATTTT. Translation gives CASSSRTSGNADTQYF.

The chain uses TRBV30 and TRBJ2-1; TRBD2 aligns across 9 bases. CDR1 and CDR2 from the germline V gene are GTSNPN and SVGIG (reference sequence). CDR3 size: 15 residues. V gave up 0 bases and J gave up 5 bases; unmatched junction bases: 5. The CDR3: CAWSVRLAGNNEQFF. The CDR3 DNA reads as TGTGCCTGGAGTGTAAGGCTAGCGGGAAACAATGAGCAGTTCTTC.

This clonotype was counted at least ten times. Here the CDR3 reads CATSSGGRGYNEQFF. The CDR3 nucleotides read TGTGCCACCAGCAGCGGCGGGAGAGGCTACAATGAGCAGTTCTTC. The V gene is TRBV15, the J gene TRBJ2-1; 7 nucleotides align to TRBD2. There are 15 residues in the CDR3. V was pared by 3 bases and J by 3 bases, with 5 bases of the junction left unmatched. Germline V gene lookup returns CDR1 LNHNV and CDR2 YYDKDF (reference sequence).

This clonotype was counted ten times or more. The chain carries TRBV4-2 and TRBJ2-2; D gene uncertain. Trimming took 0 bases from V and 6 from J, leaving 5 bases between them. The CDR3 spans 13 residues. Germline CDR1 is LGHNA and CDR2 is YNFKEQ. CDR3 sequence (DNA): TGTGCCAGCAGCCAAGATATGTCCGGGGAGCTGTTTTTT. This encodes CASSQDMSGELFF.

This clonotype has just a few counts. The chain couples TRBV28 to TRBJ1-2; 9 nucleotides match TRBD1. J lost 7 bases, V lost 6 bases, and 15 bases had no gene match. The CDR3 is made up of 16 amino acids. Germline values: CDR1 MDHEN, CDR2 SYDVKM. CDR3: CASRKRVGTGTVGYTF. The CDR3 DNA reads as TGTGCCAGCAGGAAGCGAGTAGGGACAGGGACAGTTGGCTACACCTTC.

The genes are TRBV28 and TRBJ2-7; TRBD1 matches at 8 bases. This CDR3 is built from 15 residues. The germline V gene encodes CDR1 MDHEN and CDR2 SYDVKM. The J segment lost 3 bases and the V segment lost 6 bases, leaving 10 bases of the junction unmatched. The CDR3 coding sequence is TGTGCCAGCAGACGCCCCGGGACAGGTGACTACGAGCAGTACTTC. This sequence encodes CASRRPGTGDYEQYF.

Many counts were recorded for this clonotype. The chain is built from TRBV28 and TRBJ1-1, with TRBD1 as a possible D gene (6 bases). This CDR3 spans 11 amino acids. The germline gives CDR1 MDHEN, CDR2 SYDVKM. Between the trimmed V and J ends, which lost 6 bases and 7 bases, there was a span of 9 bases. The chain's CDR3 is CASSRGGEAFF. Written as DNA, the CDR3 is TGTGCCAGCAGCAGGGGAGGTGAAGCTTTCTTT. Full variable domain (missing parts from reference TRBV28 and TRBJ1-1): DVKVTQSSRYLVKRTGEKVFLECVQDMDHENMFWYRQDPGLGLRLIYFSYDVKMKEKGDIPEGYSVSREKKERFSLILESASTNQTSMYLCASSRGGEAFFGQGTRLTVV.

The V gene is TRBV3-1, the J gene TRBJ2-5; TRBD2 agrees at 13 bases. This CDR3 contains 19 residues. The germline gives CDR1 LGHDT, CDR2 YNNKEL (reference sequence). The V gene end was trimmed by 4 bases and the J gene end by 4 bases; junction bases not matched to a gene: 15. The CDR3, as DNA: TGTGCCAGCAGCCCGTTTGTATCACTAGCGGGAGGGGCCCCAGAGACCCAGTACTTC. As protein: CASSPFVSLAGGAPETQYF.

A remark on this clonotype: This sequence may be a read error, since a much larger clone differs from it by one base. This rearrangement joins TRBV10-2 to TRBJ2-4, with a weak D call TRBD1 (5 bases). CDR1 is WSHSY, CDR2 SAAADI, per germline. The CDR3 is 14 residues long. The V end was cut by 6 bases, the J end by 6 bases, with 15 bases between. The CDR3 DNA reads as TGCGCCAGCAGAGGGGCGGCATCCGTAAACATTCAGTACTTC. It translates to CASRGAASVNIQYF.

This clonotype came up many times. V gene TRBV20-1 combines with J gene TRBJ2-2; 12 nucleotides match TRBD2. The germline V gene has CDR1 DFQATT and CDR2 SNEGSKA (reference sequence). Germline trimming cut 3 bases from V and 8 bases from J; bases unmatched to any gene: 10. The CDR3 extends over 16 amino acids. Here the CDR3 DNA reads TGCAGTGCTAGCCTAGCGGGAGGGCCATTGGGGGGGGAGCTGTTTTTT. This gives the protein CSASLAGGPLGGELFF.

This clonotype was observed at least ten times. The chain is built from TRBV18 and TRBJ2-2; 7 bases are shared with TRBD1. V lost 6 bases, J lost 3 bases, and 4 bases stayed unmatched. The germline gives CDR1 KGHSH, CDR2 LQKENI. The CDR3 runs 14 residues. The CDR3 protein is CASSMGQYTGELFF. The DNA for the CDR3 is TGTGCCAGCTCCATGGGACAGTACACCGGGGAGCTGTTTTTT.